A selection of T cell receptor beta chains follows, all from one sample in a study of T cells in tuberculosis. Method: immunoSEQ multiplex PCR; TCRdb's copy keeps in-frame clones and lacks some. The table includes roughly 7,100 clones, roughly 94% detected once. The material sequenced was PBMCs. All receptors derive from an adult with tuberculosis. Both conserved end residues are part of each CDR3. Each record gives: clone size, V gene, J gene, D gene, CDR3 protein, CDR3 DNA. The D gene is left open where the match is weak. Clone size is shown for a subset of rows, as once, few, many or a class of expanded clone.

clone_size: once
v_call: TRBV2
j_call: TRBJ2-5
d_call: .
cdr3_aa: CASSDVNAGETQYF
cdr3_nt: TGTGCCAGCAGTGACGTAAACGCCGGGGAGACCCAGTACTTC

clone_size: .
v_call: TRBV11-3
j_call: TRBJ2-1
d_call: TRBD1
cdr3_aa: CASSLRTGDVHEQFF
cdr3_nt: TGTGCCAGCAGCTTACGGACAGGGGATGTACATGAGCAGTTCTTC

clone_size: once
v_call: TRBV4-1
j_call: TRBJ1-2
d_call: TRBD1
cdr3_aa: CASSQDRGQNYGYTF
cdr3_nt: TGCGCCAGCAGCCAAGACAGGGGGCAGAACTATGGCTACACCTTC

clone_size: .
v_call: TRBV30
j_call: TRBJ2-3
d_call: .
cdr3_aa: CAWSVPGSHGFTDTQYF
cdr3_nt: TGTGCCTGGAGTGTACCAGGGTCCCACGGATTCACAGATACGCAGTATTTT

clone_size: once
v_call: TRBV18
j_call: TRBJ2-1
d_call: TRBD2
cdr3_aa: CASSPPSGSTNEQFF
cdr3_nt: TGTGCCAGCTCACCTCCTAGCGGGAGTACGAATGAGCAGTTCTTC

clone_size: .
v_call: TRBV9
j_call: TRBJ2-1
d_call: .
cdr3_aa: CASSVPDGAWSYNEQFF
cdr3_nt: TGTGCCAGCAGCGTCCCCGACGGAGCCTGGTCCTACAATGAGCAGTTCTTC

clone_size: .
v_call: TRBV5-6
j_call: TRBJ2-5
d_call: TRBD1
cdr3_aa: CASSRGQQETQYF
cdr3_nt: TGTGCCAGCAGCCGGGGACAGCAAGAGACCCAGTACTTC

clone_size: .
v_call: TRBV27
j_call: TRBJ2-7
d_call: .
cdr3_aa: CASSAAGPYEQYF
cdr3_nt: TGTGCCAGCAGTGCCGCGGGGCCCTACGAGCAGTACTTC

clone_size: once
v_call: TRBV18
j_call: TRBJ2-3
d_call: TRBD1
cdr3_aa: CASSPPGQGGADTQYF
cdr3_nt: TGTGCCAGCTCACCACCGGGACAGGGTGGAGCAGATACGCAGTATTTT

clone_size: .
v_call: TRBV10-3
j_call: TRBJ2-3
d_call: TRBD2
cdr3_aa: CAISEMASGSLGTDTQYF
cdr3_nt: TGTGCCATCAGTGAAATGGCTAGCGGGAGTTTGGGGACAGATACGCAGTATTTT

clone_size: .
v_call: TRBV21-1
j_call: TRBJ1-5
d_call: .
cdr3_aa: CASGLQGAHRRYSNQPQHF
cdr3_nt: TGTGCCAGCGGACTTCAGGGGGCGCATAGAAGATATAGCAATCAGCCCCAGCATTTT

clone_size: .
v_call: TRBV10-3
j_call: TRBJ2-3
d_call: TRBD2
cdr3_aa: CAISEPATSDTDTQYF
cdr3_nt: TGTGCCATCAGTGAGCCAGCGACTAGCGACACAGATACGCAGTATTTT

clone_size: .
v_call: TRBV7-6
j_call: TRBJ2-5
d_call: .
cdr3_aa: CASSSDRQETQYF
cdr3_nt: TGTGCCAGCAGCTCGGACAGACAAGAGACCCAGTACTTC

clone_size: .
v_call: TRBV27
j_call: TRBJ1-1
d_call: .
cdr3_aa: CASSRGGRSTEAFF
cdr3_nt: TGTGCCAGCAGTCGGGGGGGGAGGAGCACTGAAGCTTTCTTT

clone_size: .
v_call: TRBV27
j_call: TRBJ2-5
d_call: TRBD2
cdr3_aa: CASSPRLAGGLLTQYF
cdr3_nt: TGTGCCAGCAGTCCCCGACTAGCGGGAGGTCTGTTGACCCAGTACTTC

clone_size: .
v_call: TRBV11-2
j_call: TRBJ2-5
d_call: TRBD2
cdr3_aa: CASSPPTSGWYQETQYF
cdr3_nt: TGTGCCAGCAGCCCACCGACTAGCGGCTGGTACCAAGAGACCCAGTACTTC

clone_size: .
v_call: TRBV29-1
j_call: TRBJ2-7
d_call: .
cdr3_aa: CSARVSAHPNEQYF
cdr3_nt: TGCAGCGCCCGGGTGAGCGCGCACCCCAACGAGCAGTACTTC

clone_size: .
v_call: TRBV21-1
j_call: TRBJ2-3
d_call: .
cdr3_aa: CASSKSWLAGVTDTQYF
cdr3_nt: TGTGCCAGCAGCAAATCATGGCTAGCGGGGGTCACAGATACGCAGTATTTT

clone_size: .
v_call: TRBV7-3
j_call: TRBJ1-2
d_call: .
cdr3_aa: CASSLFPQGNYGYTF
cdr3_nt: TGTGCCAGCAGCTTATTTCCCCAGGGGAACTATGGCTACACCTTC

clone_size: once
v_call: TRBV7-8
j_call: TRBJ2-1
d_call: .
cdr3_aa: CASSLTATTRTYEQFF
cdr3_nt: TGTGCCAGCAGCTTGACGGCAACTACCCGAACCTATGAGCAGTTCTTC

clone_size: .
v_call: TRBV6-5
j_call: TRBJ1-2
d_call: .
cdr3_aa: CASSPDLDDNYGYTF
cdr3_nt: TGTGCCAGCAGTCCCGATCTAGATGATAACTATGGCTACACCTTC

clone_size: .
v_call: TRBV2
j_call: TRBJ1-2
d_call: TRBD1
cdr3_aa: CASSGDRVIRGYTF
cdr3_nt: TGTGCCAGCAGTGGGGACAGAGTCATCCGCGGCTACACCTTC

clone_size: once
v_call: TRBV10-2
j_call: TRBJ2-7
d_call: .
cdr3_aa: CASRRLGLEQYF
cdr3_nt: TGCGCCAGCAGGCGACTAGGACTCGAGCAGTACTTC

clone_size: .
v_call: TRBV5-1
j_call: TRBJ2-2
d_call: .
cdr3_aa: CASITGTTNTGELFF
cdr3_nt: TGCGCCAGCATAACCGGGACAACGAACACCGGGGAGCTGTTTTTT

clone_size: .
v_call: TRBV7-3
j_call: TRBJ1-1
d_call: TRBD1
cdr3_aa: CASSLRCRVGGQGGHTEAFF
cdr3_nt: TGTGCCAGCAGCTTACGGTGCCGCGTCGGTGGACAGGGAGGTCACACTGAAGCTTTCTTT

clone_size: .
v_call: TRBV5-6
j_call: TRBJ1-1
d_call: TRBD1
cdr3_aa: CASSRQGRNTEAFF
cdr3_nt: TGTGCCAGCAGCCGACAGGGGAGGAACACTGAAGCTTTCTTT

clone_size: .
v_call: TRBV6-6
j_call: TRBJ2-7
d_call: .
cdr3_aa: CASSYSALATSYEQYF
cdr3_nt: TGTGCCAGCAGTTACTCGGCCCTAGCTACCTCCTACGAGCAGTACTTC

clone_size: .
v_call: TRBV12-5
j_call: TRBJ1-2
d_call: .
cdr3_aa: CASGLPGRVGYTF
cdr3_nt: TGTGCTAGTGGTTTGCCAGGGAGGGTTGGCTACACCTTC

clone_size: .
v_call: TRBV6-5
j_call: TRBJ2-3
d_call: TRBD1
cdr3_aa: CASSWRQGRTDTQYF
cdr3_nt: TGTGCCAGCAGCTGGCGACAGGGGAGAACAGATACGCAGTATTTT

clone_size: .
v_call: TRBV4-1
j_call: TRBJ2-7
d_call: .
cdr3_aa: CASSRGVSSYEQYF
cdr3_nt: TGCGCCAGCAGCCGCGGGGTTAGCTCCTACGAGCAGTACTTC

clone_size: .
v_call: TRBV9
j_call: TRBJ1-1
d_call: TRBD1
cdr3_aa: CASSVEDRPTEAFF
cdr3_nt: TGTGCCAGCAGCGTAGAGGACAGGCCCACTGAAGCTTTCTTT

clone_size: .
v_call: TRBV6-1
j_call: TRBJ1-2
d_call: TRBD1
cdr3_aa: CASSEQGVLNYGYTF
cdr3_nt: TGTGCCAGCAGTGAACAGGGGGTGCTTAACTATGGCTACACCTTC

clone_size: .
v_call: TRBV5-1
j_call: TRBJ1-1
d_call: .
cdr3_aa: CASSLSQANTEAFF
cdr3_nt: TGCGCCAGCAGCTTGTCCCAAGCGAACACTGAAGCTTTCTTT

clone_size: once
v_call: TRBV11-2
j_call: TRBJ2-5
d_call: TRBD2
cdr3_aa: CASSPTPGLAGQETQYF
cdr3_nt: TGTGCCAGCAGCCCCACCCCGGGACTAGCGGGCCAAGAGACCCAGTACTTC

clone_size: .
v_call: TRBV28
j_call: TRBJ2-2
d_call: .
cdr3_aa: CASKVPGADTGELFF
cdr3_nt: TGTGCCAGCAAAGTGCCGGGAGCGGACACCGGGGAGCTGTTTTTT

clone_size: .
v_call: TRBV2
j_call: TRBJ2-1
d_call: .
cdr3_aa: CASSVARNYNEQFF
cdr3_nt: TGTGCCAGCAGTGTGGCTAGGAACTACAATGAGCAGTTCTTC

clone_size: .
v_call: TRBV11-3
j_call: TRBJ2-2
d_call: .
cdr3_aa: CASSLGRVTGELFF
cdr3_nt: TGTGCCAGCAGCCTAGGACGGGTCACCGGGGAGCTGTTTTTT

clone_size: .
v_call: TRBV7-2
j_call: TRBJ2-3
d_call: TRBD2
cdr3_aa: CASSLGAGGPDTQYF
cdr3_nt: TGTGCCAGCAGCTTAGGCGCGGGAGGGCCAGATACGCAGTATTTT

clone_size: .
v_call: TRBV25-1
j_call: TRBJ2-5
d_call: TRBD2
cdr3_aa: CASSEYGGGSETQYF
cdr3_nt: TGTGCCAGCAGTGAATATGGGGGAGGGTCCGAGACCCAGTACTTC

clone_size: .
v_call: TRBV19
j_call: TRBJ1-5
d_call: TRBD1
cdr3_aa: CASSLRGQGVFQHF
cdr3_nt: TGTGCCAGTAGTCTCCGCGGACAGGGGGTCTTCCAGCATTTT

clone_size: .
v_call: TRBV25-1
j_call: TRBJ2-7
d_call: TRBD1
cdr3_aa: CASSTPTGTGSPYEQYF
cdr3_nt: TGTGCCAGCAGTACACCGACCGGGACAGGTAGTCCCTACGAGCAGTACTTC

clone_size: .
v_call: TRBV11-3
j_call: TRBJ1-3
d_call: TRBD1
cdr3_aa: CASSSLRGLSGNTIYF
cdr3_nt: TGTGCCAGCAGCTCACTTAGGGGGCTAAGTGGAAACACCATATATTTT

clone_size: .
v_call: TRBV28
j_call: TRBJ2-3
d_call: .
cdr3_aa: CASGRTRASTDTQYF
cdr3_nt: TGTGCCAGCGGTAGAACGCGAGCTAGCACAGATACGCAGTATTTT

clone_size: .
v_call: TRBV6-6
j_call: TRBJ2-7
d_call: TRBD2
cdr3_aa: CASSTRTGGGIGEQYF
cdr3_nt: TGTGCCAGCAGCACCCGAACTGGCGGGGGGATAGGGGAGCAGTACTTC

clone_size: .
v_call: TRBV9
j_call: TRBJ1-3
d_call: .
cdr3_aa: CASSVVSGSSSGNTIYF
cdr3_nt: TGTGCCAGCAGCGTAGTTAGCGGGAGCAGCTCTGGAAACACCATATATTTT

clone_size: .
v_call: TRBV5-1
j_call: TRBJ1-5
d_call: TRBD1
cdr3_aa: CASSPGTGSNQPQHF
cdr3_nt: TGCGCCAGCAGCCCTGGGACAGGGAGCAATCAGCCCCAGCATTTT

clone_size: .
v_call: TRBV6-1
j_call: TRBJ2-7
d_call: .
cdr3_aa: CASRDSGSYEQYF
cdr3_nt: TGTGCCAGCAGGGACAGTGGGTCCTACGAGCAGTACTTC

clone_size: .
v_call: TRBV6-5
j_call: TRBJ1-1
d_call: .
cdr3_aa: CASRPLDRLNTEAFF
cdr3_nt: TGTGCCAGCAGGCCACTAGACAGGCTCAACACTGAAGCTTTCTTT